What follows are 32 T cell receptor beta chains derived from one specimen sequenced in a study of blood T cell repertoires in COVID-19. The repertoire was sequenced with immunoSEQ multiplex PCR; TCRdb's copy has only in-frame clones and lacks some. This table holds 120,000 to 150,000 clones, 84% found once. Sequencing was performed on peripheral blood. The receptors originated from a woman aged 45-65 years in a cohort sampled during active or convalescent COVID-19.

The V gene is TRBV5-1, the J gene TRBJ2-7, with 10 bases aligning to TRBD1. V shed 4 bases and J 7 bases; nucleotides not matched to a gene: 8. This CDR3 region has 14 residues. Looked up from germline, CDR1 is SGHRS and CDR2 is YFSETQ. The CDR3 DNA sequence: TGCGCCAGCAGCATGCGGACAGGGGGGGAAGAGCAGTACTTC. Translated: CASSMRTGGEEQYF.

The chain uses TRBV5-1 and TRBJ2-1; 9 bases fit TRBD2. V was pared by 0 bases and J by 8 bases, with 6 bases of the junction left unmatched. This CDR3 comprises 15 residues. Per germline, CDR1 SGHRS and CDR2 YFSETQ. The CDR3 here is CASSLASGGRDEQFF. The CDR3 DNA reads TGCGCCAGCAGCTTGGCCAGCGGGGGGCGGGATGAGCAGTTCTTC.

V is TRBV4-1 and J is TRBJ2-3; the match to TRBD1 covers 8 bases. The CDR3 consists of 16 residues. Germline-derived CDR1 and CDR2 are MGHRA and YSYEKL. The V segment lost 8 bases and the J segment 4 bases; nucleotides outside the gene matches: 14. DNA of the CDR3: TGCGCCAGCCGACCTTCCGAGGACAGGGTTTCAGATACGCAGTATTTT. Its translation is CASRPSEDRVSDTQYF.

CDR3 loop: CASSLLTGELFF. The CDR3, as DNA: TGTGCCAGCAGTCTCCTCACCGGGGAGCTGTTTTTT. This sequence joins TRBV7-3 and TRBJ2-2; the D is unclear. There are 12 residues in the CDR3. Germline V lookup: CDR1 SGHTA, CDR2 FQGTGA. Between the trimmed V and J ends, which lost 6 bases and 4 bases, there was a span of 6 bases.

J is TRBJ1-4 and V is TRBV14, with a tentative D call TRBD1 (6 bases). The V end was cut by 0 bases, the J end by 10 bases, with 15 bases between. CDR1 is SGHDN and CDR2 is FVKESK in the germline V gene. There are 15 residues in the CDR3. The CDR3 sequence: CASSQDLQGRGKLFF. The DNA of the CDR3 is TGTGCCAGCAGCCAAGATTTACAGGGAAGGGGAAAACTGTTTTTT.

The CDR3: CASSHPPAGDTQYF. The DNA for the CDR3 is TGCGCCAGCAGCCACCCCCCCGCGGGGGATACGCAGTATTTT. V usage is TRBV4-3 and J usage is TRBJ2-3; the D gene is possibly TRBD2 (6 bases). Germline CDR1 is LGHNA and CDR2 is YSLEER. V lost 3 bases, J lost 6 bases, and 13 bases lay in between. CDR3 size: 14 residues.

The CDR3 here is CASSSDRSPNEKLFF. The CDR3 DNA reads TGTGCCAGCAGCTCCGACAGGTCACCTAATGAAAAACTGTTTTTT. The chain has TRBV7-9 and TRBJ1-4; a weak D match, TRBD1 (6 bases). Between the trimmed V and J ends, which lost 4 bases and 3 bases, there was a span of 12 bases. The length of the CDR3 is 15 residues. The germline gives CDR1 SEHNR, CDR2 FQNEAQ (reference sequence).

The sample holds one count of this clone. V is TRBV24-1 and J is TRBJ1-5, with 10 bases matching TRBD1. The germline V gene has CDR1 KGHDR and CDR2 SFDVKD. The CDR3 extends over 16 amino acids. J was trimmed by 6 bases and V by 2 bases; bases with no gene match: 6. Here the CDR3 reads CATSDSHRDRGQPQHF. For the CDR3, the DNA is TGTGCCACCAGTGATTCGCACCGGGACAGGGGTCAGCCCCAGCATTTT.

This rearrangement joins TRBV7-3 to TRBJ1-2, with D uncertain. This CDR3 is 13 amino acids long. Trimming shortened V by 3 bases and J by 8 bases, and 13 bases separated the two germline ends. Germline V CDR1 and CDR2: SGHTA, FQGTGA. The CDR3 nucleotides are TGTGCCAGCAGCTTTGTTAAGGAGGGAGGCTACACCTTC. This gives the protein CASSFVKEGGYTF.

The CDR3 loop reads CASSGGLAGITGELFF. The CDR3 DNA sequence: TGCGCCAGCAGTGGGGGACTAGCGGGCATCACCGGGGAGCTGTTTTTT. The chain is built from TRBV10-1 and TRBJ2-2; TRBD2 matches at 12 bases. Trimming at V came to 4 bases and at J to 4 bases, leaving 4 bases not matched to a gene. CDR3 length: 16 residues. Germline assignment: CDR1 WNHNN and CDR2 SYGVQD (reference sequence).

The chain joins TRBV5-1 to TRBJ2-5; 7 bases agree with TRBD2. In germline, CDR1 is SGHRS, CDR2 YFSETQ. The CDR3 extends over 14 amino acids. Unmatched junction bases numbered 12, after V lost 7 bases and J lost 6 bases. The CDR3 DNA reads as TGCGCCAGCGGGGCCGGGACTACTCAGCAGACCCAGTACTTC. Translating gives CASGAGTTQQTQYF.

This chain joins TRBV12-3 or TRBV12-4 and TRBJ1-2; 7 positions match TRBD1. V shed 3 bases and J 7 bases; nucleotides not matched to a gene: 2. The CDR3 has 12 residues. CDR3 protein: CASSFGQAGYTF. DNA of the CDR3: TGTGCCAGCAGTTTCGGACAGGCTGGCTACACCTTC.

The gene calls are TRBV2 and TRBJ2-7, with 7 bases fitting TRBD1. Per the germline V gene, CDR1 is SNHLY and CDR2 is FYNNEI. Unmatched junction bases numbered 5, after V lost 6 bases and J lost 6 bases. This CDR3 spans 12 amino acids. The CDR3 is CASSPDRVEQYF. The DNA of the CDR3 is TGTGCCAGCAGCCCAGACAGGGTCGAGCAGTACTTC.

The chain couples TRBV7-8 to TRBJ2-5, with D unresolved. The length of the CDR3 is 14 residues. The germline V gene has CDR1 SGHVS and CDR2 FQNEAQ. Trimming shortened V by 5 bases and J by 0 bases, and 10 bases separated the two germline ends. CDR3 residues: CASSAAWYQETQYF. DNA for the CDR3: TGTGCCAGCAGCGCGGCTTGGTACCAAGAGACCCAGTACTTC.

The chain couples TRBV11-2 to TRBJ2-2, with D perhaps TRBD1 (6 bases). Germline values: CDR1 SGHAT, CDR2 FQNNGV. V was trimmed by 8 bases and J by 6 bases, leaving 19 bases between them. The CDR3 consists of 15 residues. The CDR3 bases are TGTGCCAGCTCCGACAGGACTCGGCGAGCCGGGGAGCTGTTTTTT. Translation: CASSDRTRRAGELFF.

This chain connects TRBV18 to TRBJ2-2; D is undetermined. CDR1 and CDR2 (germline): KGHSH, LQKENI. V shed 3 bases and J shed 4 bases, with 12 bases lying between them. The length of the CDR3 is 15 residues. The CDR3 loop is CASSPQVPSTGELFF. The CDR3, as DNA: TGTGCCAGCTCACCGCAGGTACCAAGCACCGGGGAGCTGTTTTTT.

The CDR3 loop is CATSRGGRGAGTNYGYTF. CDR3 sequence (DNA): TGTGCCACCAGCAGAGGGGGCAGGGGTGCGGGCACCAACTATGGCTACACCTTC. The chain couples TRBV15 to TRBJ1-2; D is possibly TRBD1 (6 bases). Trimming pared 1 base from V and 2 bases from J, leaving 20 bases between. CDR1 is LNHNV, CDR2 YYDKDF, per germline (reference sequence). The CDR3 runs 18 residues.

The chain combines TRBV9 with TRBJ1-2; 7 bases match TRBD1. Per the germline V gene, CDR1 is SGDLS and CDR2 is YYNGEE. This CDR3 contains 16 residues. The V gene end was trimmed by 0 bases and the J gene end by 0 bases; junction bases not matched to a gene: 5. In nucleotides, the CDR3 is TGTGCCAGCAGCGTAGGGACAGGCCCTACTAACTATGGCTACACCTTC. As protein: CASSVGTGPTNYGYTF. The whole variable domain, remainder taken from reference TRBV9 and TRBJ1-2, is DSGVTQTPKHLITATGQRVTLRCSPRSGDLSVYWYQQSLDQGLQFLIQYYNGEERAKGNILERFSAQQFPDLHSELNLSSLELGDSALYFCASSVGTGPTNYGYTFGSGTRLTVV.

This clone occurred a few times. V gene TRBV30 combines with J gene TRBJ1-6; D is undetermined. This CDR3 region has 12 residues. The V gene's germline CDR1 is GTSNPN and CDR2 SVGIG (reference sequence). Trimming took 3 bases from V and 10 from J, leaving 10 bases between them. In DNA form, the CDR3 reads TGTGCCTGGAGCGAAACTTGGTCACCCCTCCACTTT. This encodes CAWSETWSPLHF.

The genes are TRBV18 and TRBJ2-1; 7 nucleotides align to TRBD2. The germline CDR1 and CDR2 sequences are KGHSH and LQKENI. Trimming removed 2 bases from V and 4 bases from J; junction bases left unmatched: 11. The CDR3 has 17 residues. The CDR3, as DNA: TGTGCCAGCTCACCAGTCGGCCCGGGGAGGGCTTACAATGAGCAGTTCTTC. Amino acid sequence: CASSPVGPGRAYNEQFF.

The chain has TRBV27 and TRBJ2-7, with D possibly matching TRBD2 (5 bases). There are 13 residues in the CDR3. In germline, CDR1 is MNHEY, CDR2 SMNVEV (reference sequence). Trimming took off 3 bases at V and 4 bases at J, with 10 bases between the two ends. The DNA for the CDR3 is TGTGCCAGCAGTTTGAGGGCGGAATACGAGCAGTACTTC. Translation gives CASSLRAEYEQYF.

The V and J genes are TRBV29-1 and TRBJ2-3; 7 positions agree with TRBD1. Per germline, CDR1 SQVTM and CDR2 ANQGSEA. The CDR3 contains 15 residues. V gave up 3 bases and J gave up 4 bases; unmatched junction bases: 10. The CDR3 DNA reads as TGCAGCGTTGAGAACACAGGGGATCAGGCAGATACGCAGTATTTT. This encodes CSVENTGDQADTQYF.

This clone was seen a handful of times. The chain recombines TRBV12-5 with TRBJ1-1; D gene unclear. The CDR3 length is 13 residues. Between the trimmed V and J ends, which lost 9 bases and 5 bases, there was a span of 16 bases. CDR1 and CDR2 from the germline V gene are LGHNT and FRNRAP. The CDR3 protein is CASRPLSGTEAFF. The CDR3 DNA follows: TGTGCTAGCAGGCCGCTTTCTGGGACTGAAGCTTTCTTT.

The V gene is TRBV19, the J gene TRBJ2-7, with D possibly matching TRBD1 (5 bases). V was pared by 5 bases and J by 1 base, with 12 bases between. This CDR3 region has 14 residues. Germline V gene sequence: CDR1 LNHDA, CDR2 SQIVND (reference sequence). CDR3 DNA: TGTGCCAGTAGTCCAAGGACACCTTCCTACGAGCAGTACTTC. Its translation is CASSPRTPSYEQYF.

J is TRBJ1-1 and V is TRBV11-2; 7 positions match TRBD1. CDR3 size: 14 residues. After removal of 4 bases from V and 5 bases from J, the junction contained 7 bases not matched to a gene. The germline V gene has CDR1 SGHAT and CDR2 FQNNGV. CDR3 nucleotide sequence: TGTGCCAGCAGCTCACTGACAGGGAGGACTGAAGCTTTCTTT. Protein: CASSSLTGRTEAFF.

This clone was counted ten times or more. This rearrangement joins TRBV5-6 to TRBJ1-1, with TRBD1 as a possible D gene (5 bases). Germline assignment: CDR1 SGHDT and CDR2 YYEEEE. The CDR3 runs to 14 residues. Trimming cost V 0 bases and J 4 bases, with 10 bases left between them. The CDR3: CASSLELRVTEAFF. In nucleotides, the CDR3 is TGTGCCAGCAGCTTGGAACTCAGGGTCACTGAAGCTTTCTTT.

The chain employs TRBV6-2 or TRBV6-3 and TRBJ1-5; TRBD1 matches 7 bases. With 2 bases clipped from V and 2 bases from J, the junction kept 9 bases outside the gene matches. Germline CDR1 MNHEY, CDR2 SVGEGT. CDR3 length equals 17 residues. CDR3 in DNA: TGTGCCAGCAGTTACGGGCAGGGGGATTTGGGCAATCAGCCCCAGCATTTT. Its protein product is CASSYGQGDLGNQPQHF.

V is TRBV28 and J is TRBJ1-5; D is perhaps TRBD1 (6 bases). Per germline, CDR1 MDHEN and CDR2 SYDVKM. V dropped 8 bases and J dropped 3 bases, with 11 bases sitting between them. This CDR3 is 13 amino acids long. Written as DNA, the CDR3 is TGTGCCAGCGGTCCAGGGGTCAATCAGCCCCAGCATTTT. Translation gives CASGPGVNQPQHF.

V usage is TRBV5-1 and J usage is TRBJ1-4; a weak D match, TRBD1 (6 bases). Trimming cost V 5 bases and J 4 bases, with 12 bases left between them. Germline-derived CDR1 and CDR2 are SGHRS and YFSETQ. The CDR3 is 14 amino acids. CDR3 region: CASSQGQINEKLFF. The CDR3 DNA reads TGCGCCAGCAGTCAGGGACAAATTAATGAAAAACTGTTTTTT.

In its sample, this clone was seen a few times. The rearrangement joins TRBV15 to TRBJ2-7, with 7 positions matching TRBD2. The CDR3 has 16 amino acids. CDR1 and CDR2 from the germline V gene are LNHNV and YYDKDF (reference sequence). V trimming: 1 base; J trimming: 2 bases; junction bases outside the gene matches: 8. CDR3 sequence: CATSRGGGGATYEQYF. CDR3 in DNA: TGTGCCACCAGCAGAGGTGGGGGAGGGGCGACCTACGAGCAGTACTTC.

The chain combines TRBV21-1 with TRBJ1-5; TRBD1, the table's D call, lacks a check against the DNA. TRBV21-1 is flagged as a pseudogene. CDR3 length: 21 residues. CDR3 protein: CASSKEGWTGALLFSNQPQHF. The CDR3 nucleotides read TGTGCCAGCAGCAAAGAGGGATGGACAGGGGCGCTCTTATTTAGCAATCAGCCCCAGCATTTT.

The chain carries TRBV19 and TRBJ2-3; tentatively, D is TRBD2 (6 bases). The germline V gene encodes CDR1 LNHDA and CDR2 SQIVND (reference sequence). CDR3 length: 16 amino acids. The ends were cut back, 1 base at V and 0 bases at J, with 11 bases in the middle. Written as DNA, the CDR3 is TGTGCCAGTAGTATAGCGGGACTCACTAGCACAGATACGCAGTATTTT. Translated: CASSIAGLTSTDTQYF.